What follows is one TCR beta chain and its context. TCRdb redid the calling of the PCR reads with MiXCR, one entry per CDR3 protein. The sample gives about 500,000 distinct CDR3 sequences, about 25% of which show up once; around 0.76% is in the top ten. The data originate from a study of molecular identifiers for immune sequencing clone quantification. The ends lost 2 bases at V and 3 bases at J; junction bases unmatched: 7. The CDR3 length is 16 residues. The source material was naive CD8+ T cells from blood, with Jurkat cell RNA spiked in. Subset in this sample: FACS-sorted CD8+CD4-CCR7+CD45RA+ naive T cells. The chain couples TRBV12-3 or TRBV12-4 to TRBJ1-5, with 7 bases fitting TRBD1. The origin of this receptor is a human donor in good health. Some libraries in this study had Jurkat cell RNA spiked in. CDR3 sequence (DNA): TGTGCCAGCAGTTTATGGGGCAGGGGGTTCAATCAGCCCCAGCATTTT. Its translation: CASSLWGRGFNQPQHF.